The rows below give T cell receptor beta chains drawn from one sample of a study of T cell responses to AZD1222 COVID-19 vaccine. Data came from immunoSEQ multiplex PCR; TCRdb stores just in-frame clones and leaves some out. This table holds about 85,000 clones, approximately 86% found once. Source: peripheral blood, taken on day 0 of AZD1222 vaccination. These receptors all come from an adult in good health. The CDR3 runs from the conserved cysteine through the conserved F or W. The order of the fields is D gene, clone size, V gene, J gene, CDR3 protein, CDR3 DNA. D genes are given only for firm matches. Expanded clones are given a class, and other clones once, few, many or no size at all.

d_call: NA
clone_size: NA
v_call: TRBV27
j_call: TRBJ1-2
cdr3_aa: CASSLGGNYGYTF
cdr3_nt: TGTGCCAGCAGCCTAGGGGGTAACTATGGCTACACCTTC

d_call: TRBD1
clone_size: NA
v_call: TRBV7-3
j_call: TRBJ2-7
cdr3_aa: CASSPGTATYEQYF
cdr3_nt: TGTGCCAGCAGCCCCGGGACAGCTACCTACGAGCAGTACTTC

d_call: TRBD1
clone_size: NA
v_call: TRBV25-1
j_call: TRBJ1-1
cdr3_aa: CASSERETGIAEAFF
cdr3_nt: TGTGCCAGCAGTGAACGGGAGACAGGGATCGCTGAAGCTTTCTTT

d_call: NA
clone_size: once
v_call: TRBV7-2
j_call: TRBJ2-5
cdr3_aa: CASSLESVSQETQYF
cdr3_nt: TGTGCCAGCAGCTTAGAGTCGGTGTCCCAAGAGACCCAGTACTTC

d_call: TRBD1
clone_size: few
v_call: TRBV19
j_call: TRBJ2-2
cdr3_aa: CASSPERTGVSTGELFF
cdr3_nt: TGTGCCAGTAGTCCCGAACGGACAGGGGTTAGCACCGGGGAGCTGTTTTTT

d_call: NA
clone_size: NA
v_call: TRBV18
j_call: TRBJ1-1
cdr3_aa: CASSPSGALNTEAFF
cdr3_nt: TGTGCCAGCTCACCTTCCGGGGCCCTGAACACTGAAGCTTTCTTT

d_call: NA
clone_size: NA
v_call: TRBV7-8
j_call: TRBJ2-7
cdr3_aa: CASSSTQGDRPYF
cdr3_nt: TGTGCCAGCAGCTCCACACAGGGCGATCGGCCGTACTTC

d_call: NA
clone_size: NA
v_call: TRBV18
j_call: TRBJ1-5
cdr3_aa: CASSPGGTTNQPQHF
cdr3_nt: TGTGCCAGCTCACCGGGCGGGACCACCAATCAGCCCCAGCATTTT

d_call: NA
clone_size: NA
v_call: TRBV7-9
j_call: TRBJ1-1
cdr3_aa: CASSPPGLGTEAFF
cdr3_nt: TGTGCCAGCAGCCCCCCGGGGTTGGGGACTGAAGCTTTCTTT

d_call: TRBD2
clone_size: few
v_call: TRBV5-4
j_call: TRBJ2-5
cdr3_aa: CASSLPLAGGRETQYF
cdr3_nt: TGTGCCAGCAGCTTGCCCCTAGCGGGAGGGCGTGAGACCCAGTACTTC

d_call: NA
clone_size: NA
v_call: TRBV19
j_call: TRBJ1-5
cdr3_aa: CASSAGTPGSQPQHF
cdr3_nt: TGTGCCAGTAGTGCCGGGACACCGGGTAGTCAGCCCCAGCATTTT

d_call: TRBD1
clone_size: NA
v_call: TRBV18
j_call: TRBJ1-1
cdr3_aa: CASSPTTGGTNTEAFF
cdr3_nt: TGTGCCAGCTCGCCGACGACAGGGGGCACAAACACTGAAGCTTTCTTT

d_call: TRBD2
clone_size: once
v_call: TRBV30
j_call: TRBJ2-3
cdr3_aa: CAWKASGRADTQYF
cdr3_nt: TGTGCCTGGAAGGCGAGCGGGAGGGCAGATACGCAGTATTTT

d_call: NA
clone_size: NA
v_call: TRBV14
j_call: TRBJ1-4
cdr3_aa: CASSLQRGGSEKLFF
cdr3_nt: TGTGCCAGCAGCCTTCAGCGGGGGGGAAGCGAAAAACTGTTTTTT

d_call: NA
clone_size: NA
v_call: TRBV28
j_call: TRBJ1-1
cdr3_aa: CASSFPTEATEAFF
cdr3_nt: TGTGCCAGCAGTTTCCCCACCGAGGCCACTGAAGCTTTCTTT

d_call: NA
clone_size: NA
v_call: TRBV6-5
j_call: TRBJ1-2
cdr3_aa: CASSYPSSGGYTF
cdr3_nt: TGTGCCAGCAGTTATCCGTCATCCGGAGGCTACACCTTC

d_call: NA
clone_size: NA
v_call: TRBV11-2
j_call: TRBJ1-3
cdr3_aa: CASSPPRSSSSGNTIYF
cdr3_nt: TGTGCCAGCAGCCCCCCGAGGTCAAGCAGCTCTGGAAACACCATATATTTT

d_call: NA
clone_size: once
v_call: TRBV23-1
j_call: TRBJ1-2
cdr3_aa: CASSPPTAGYTF
cdr3_nt: TGCGCCAGCAGTCCCCCGACAGCCGGCTACACCTTC

d_call: TRBD2
clone_size: once
v_call: TRBV27
j_call: TRBJ2-7
cdr3_aa: CASSLSLTSGRYEQYF
cdr3_nt: TGTGCCAGCAGTTTATCCCTGACTAGCGGGAGATATGAGCAGTACTTC

d_call: NA
clone_size: once
v_call: TRBV14
j_call: TRBJ2-3
cdr3_aa: CASSQDGRLTDTQYF
cdr3_nt: TGTGCCAGCAGCCAAGATGGGCGACTTACAGATACGCAGTATTTT

d_call: NA
clone_size: NA
v_call: TRBV19
j_call: TRBJ1-2
cdr3_aa: CASTLLGGGTNYGYTF
cdr3_nt: TGTGCCAGTACCCTGCTGGGAGGAGGGACTAACTATGGCTACACCTTC

d_call: NA
clone_size: NA
v_call: TRBV7-9
j_call: TRBJ2-3
cdr3_aa: CASSSAGITDTQYF
cdr3_nt: TGTGCCAGCAGCTCAGCAGGTATCACAGATACGCAGTATTTT

d_call: NA
clone_size: NA
v_call: TRBV10-3
j_call: TRBJ2-1
cdr3_aa: CAISETQGGVGDEQFF
cdr3_nt: TGTGCCATCAGTGAGACACAGGGAGGGGTCGGCGATGAGCAGTTCTTC

d_call: NA
clone_size: NA
v_call: TRBV18
j_call: TRBJ1-6
cdr3_aa: CASSLGQGRSPLHF
cdr3_nt: TGTGCCAGCTCACTGGGCCAGGGGCGATCACCCCTCCACTTT

d_call: NA
clone_size: NA
v_call: TRBV28
j_call: TRBJ2-7
cdr3_aa: CASSFKKQYF
cdr3_nt: TGTGCCAGCAGTTTCAAGAAGCAGTACTTC

d_call: NA
clone_size: NA
v_call: TRBV21-1
j_call: TRBJ1-2
cdr3_aa: CASSKAPGPPLNYGYTF
cdr3_nt: TGTGCCAGCAGCAAAGCGCCGGGGCCCCCTCTGAACTATGGCTACACCTTC

d_call: NA
clone_size: NA
v_call: TRBV11-3
j_call: TRBJ2-7
cdr3_aa: CASTQQGRAYEQYF
cdr3_nt: TGTGCCAGCACCCAACAGGGGAGGGCCTACGAGCAGTACTTC

d_call: NA
clone_size: NA
v_call: TRBV18
j_call: TRBJ1-3
cdr3_aa: CASSPGSQRSGNTIYF
cdr3_nt: TGTGCCAGCTCACCAGGGAGCCAACGCTCTGGAAACACCATATATTTT

d_call: NA
clone_size: NA
v_call: TRBV29-1
j_call: TRBJ2-1
cdr3_aa: CSVQGLAQHNEQFF
cdr3_nt: TGCAGCGTTCAGGGCCTCGCCCAGCACAATGAGCAGTTCTTC

d_call: NA
clone_size: medium-sized
v_call: TRBV28
j_call: TRBJ2-1
cdr3_aa: CASSGPRGPQFF
cdr3_nt: TGTGCCAGCAGTGGACCCAGGGGACCGCAGTTCTTC

d_call: NA
clone_size: few
v_call: TRBV2
j_call: TRBJ2-7
cdr3_aa: CASSEAWGGAEQYF
cdr3_nt: TGTGCCAGCAGTGAAGCTTGGGGAGGTGCCGAGCAGTACTTC

d_call: TRBD2
clone_size: once
v_call: TRBV5-1
j_call: TRBJ2-3
cdr3_aa: CASRLGLAGGTTDTQYF
cdr3_nt: TGCGCCAGCAGACTGGGTCTAGCGGGAGGCACCACAGATACGCAGTATTTT

d_call: NA
clone_size: NA
v_call: TRBV4-2
j_call: TRBJ2-5
cdr3_aa: CASSLNRAETQYF
cdr3_nt: TGTGCCAGCAGCCTAAACAGGGCAGAGACCCAGTACTTC